Listed below are T cell receptor beta chains from one sample, sequenced in a study of early T cells in non-severe SARS-CoV-2 infection. TCRdb itself ran the 5' RACE reads through MiXCR, one entry per CDR3 protein. The repertoire holds approximately 69,000 distinct CDR3 sequences, with about an eighth as singletons. The material sequenced was whole blood, taken at baseline. The receptors stem from an adult who was a healthcare worker with PCR-confirmed SARS-CoV-2 infection or an uninfected control (not recorded which). Both conserved end residues are part of each CDR3. D genes are given only for firm matches. Size values are once, few and many counts, or a class for expanded clones, and some rows have none.

clone size: few
D gene: TRBD1
V gene: TRBV11-2
J gene: TRBJ2-2
CDR3 DNA: TGTGCCAGCAGCTGGCGGGGACAGGGCGTCCACTGGAACACCGGGGAGCTGTTTTTT
CDR3 protein: CASSWRGQGVHWNTGELFF

clone size: few
D gene: -
V gene: TRBV3-1
J gene: TRBJ2-5
CDR3 DNA: TGTGCCAGCAGCCACGACCTATCGGGACAACAAGAGACCCAGTACTTC
CDR3 protein: CASSHDLSGQQETQYF

clone size: many
D gene: -
V gene: TRBV5-6
J gene: TRBJ1-4
CDR3 DNA: TGTGCCAGCAGCTTGGCGGACGGGACAACTAATGAAAAACTGTTTTTT
CDR3 protein: CASSLADGTTNEKLFF

clone size: -
D gene: -
V gene: TRBV7-3
J gene: TRBJ2-3
CDR3 DNA: TGTGCCAGCAGCTACAGACCTGACGGGGATACGCAGTATTTT
CDR3 protein: CASSYRPDGDTQYF

clone size: -
D gene: -
V gene: TRBV4-2
J gene: TRBJ2-1
CDR3 DNA: TGTGCCAGCAGCCAAAATGAGAGGCACAACAATGAGCAGTTCTTC
CDR3 protein: CASSQNERHNNEQFF

clone size: -
D gene: TRBD1
V gene: TRBV7-9
J gene: TRBJ1-5
CDR3 DNA: TGTGCCAGCAGTTTGGGGACAGGGCTCCAACATTTT
CDR3 protein: CASSLGTGLQHF

clone size: -
D gene: -
V gene: TRBV11-2
J gene: TRBJ2-3
CDR3 DNA: TGTGCCAGCAGCTTAGGGGCTAGAAATCCTTCAGATACGCAGTATTTT
CDR3 protein: CASSLGARNPSDTQYF

clone size: few
D gene: TRBD2
V gene: TRBV25-1
J gene: TRBJ2-5
CDR3 DNA: TGTGCCAGCAGCTCTAGCGGGAGGGCCGCGGAGACCCAGTACTTC
CDR3 protein: CASSSSGRAAETQYF

clone size: few
D gene: TRBD2
V gene: TRBV7-2
J gene: TRBJ2-5
CDR3 DNA: TGTGCCAGCAGCTTAATTACGGGAGGGCGAGAGACCCAGTACTTC
CDR3 protein: CASSLITGGRETQYF

clone size: many
D gene: -
V gene: TRBV28
J gene: TRBJ1-4
CDR3 DNA: TGTGCCAGCAGTTTATACGGGGGAAGAGGAGAAAAACTGTTTTTT
CDR3 protein: CASSLYGGRGEKLFF

clone size: -
D gene: -
V gene: TRBV5-1
J gene: TRBJ2-1
CDR3 DNA: TGCGCCAGCAGCTCCGAACTAGCAGCGTCCTACAATGAGCAGTTCTTC
CDR3 protein: CASSSELAASYNEQFF

clone size: many
D gene: -
V gene: TRBV19
J gene: TRBJ1-2
CDR3 DNA: TGTGCCAGTAGTTTATCCGGGACTGTCTATGGCTACACCTTC
CDR3 protein: CASSLSGTVYGYTF

clone size: few
D gene: -
V gene: TRBV28
J gene: TRBJ2-2
CDR3 DNA: TGTGCCAGCAGTGTCATATCTAGTACCGGGGAGCTGTTTTTT
CDR3 protein: CASSVISSTGELFF

clone size: -
D gene: -
V gene: TRBV10-1
J gene: TRBJ2-7
CDR3 DNA: TGCGCCAGCAGTGAAAACCGGGCCAAGCAGTACTTC
CDR3 protein: CASSENRAKQYF

clone size: many
D gene: -
V gene: TRBV11-2
J gene: TRBJ2-4
CDR3 DNA: TGTGCCAGCAGCCGTAAGTGGGCCAAAAACATTCAGTACTTC
CDR3 protein: CASSRKWAKNIQYF

clone size: few
D gene: TRBD2
V gene: TRBV6-5
J gene: TRBJ2-3
CDR3 DNA: TGTGCCAGCAGTTATTTTGCGGGGGGCACAGATACGCAGTATTTT
CDR3 protein: CASSYFAGGTDTQYF

clone size: few
D gene: -
V gene: TRBV7-9
J gene: TRBJ2-1
CDR3 DNA: TGTGCAGAAGGGGGAGCGGTGTACTCCTACAATGAGCAGTTCTTC
CDR3 protein: CAEGGAVYSYNEQFF

clone size: many
D gene: -
V gene: TRBV7-6
J gene: TRBJ1-5
CDR3 DNA: TGTGCCAGCAGCCCATCGTCGGCAGGCAATCAGCCCCAGCATTTT
CDR3 protein: CASSPSSAGNQPQHF

clone size: -
D gene: TRBD2
V gene: TRBV6-2/TRBV6-3
J gene: TRBJ2-5
CDR3 DNA: TGTGCCAGCAGGGGGACTAGCGAAGAGACCCAGTACTTC
CDR3 protein: CASRGTSEETQYF

clone size: -
D gene: -
V gene: TRBV10-3
J gene: TRBJ2-2
CDR3 DNA: TGTGCCATCAGGGCCGAATTCGCAGCCCGATCATCCAACACCGGGGAGCTGTTTTTT
CDR3 protein: CAIRAEFAARSSNTGELFF

clone size: -
D gene: -
V gene: TRBV2
J gene: TRBJ2-3
CDR3 DNA: TGTGCCAGCAGACGGGGGATAACAGATACGCAGTATTTT
CDR3 protein: CASRRGITDTQYF

clone size: -
D gene: -
V gene: TRBV29-1
J gene: TRBJ1-4
CDR3 DNA: TGCAGCGTTGCCAGCCCTTCAGAAAAACTGTTTTTT
CDR3 protein: CSVASPSEKLFF

clone size: -
D gene: TRBD2
V gene: TRBV29-1
J gene: TRBJ2-3
CDR3 DNA: TGCAGCGCAGGGACTAGTGGCACAGATACGCAGTATTTT
CDR3 protein: CSAGTSGTDTQYF

clone size: -
D gene: -
V gene: TRBV5-1
J gene: TRBJ2-5
CDR3 DNA: TGCGCCAGCAGCTACCAAGAGACCCAGTACTTC
CDR3 protein: CASSYQETQYF

clone size: -
D gene: -
V gene: TRBV7-6
J gene: TRBJ1-1
CDR3 DNA: TGTGCCAGCAGCTTAAGGCGGGGGCTTGGGAACACTGAAGCTTTCTTT
CDR3 protein: CASSLRRGLGNTEAFF

clone size: few
D gene: TRBD1
V gene: TRBV4-3
J gene: TRBJ2-3
CDR3 DNA: TGCGCCAGCAGCCACCGGGACAGGGAGGCAGATACGCAGTATTTT
CDR3 protein: CASSHRDREADTQYF

clone size: few
D gene: -
V gene: TRBV5-1
J gene: TRBJ2-5
CDR3 DNA: TGCGCCAGCAGCTTGAGTCTACGCGGAGAGACCCAGTACTTC
CDR3 protein: CASSLSLRGETQYF

clone size: -
D gene: -
V gene: TRBV7-2
J gene: TRBJ1-1
CDR3 DNA: TGTGCCAGCAGCTTAAAATACAGGGTAAACACTGAAGCTTTCTTT
CDR3 protein: CASSLKYRVNTEAFF

clone size: -
D gene: TRBD2
V gene: TRBV7-6
J gene: TRBJ2-1
CDR3 DNA: TGTGCCAGCAGCTTAGTATCGGGACTAGCGGACAATGAGCAGTTCTTC
CDR3 protein: CASSLVSGLADNEQFF

clone size: -
D gene: -
V gene: TRBV6-2/TRBV6-3
J gene: TRBJ1-1
CDR3 DNA: TGTGCCAGCAGTTACAGGGGCCGTAACACTGAAGCTTTCTTT
CDR3 protein: CASSYRGRNTEAFF

clone size: many
D gene: -
V gene: TRBV6-6
J gene: TRBJ1-3
CDR3 DNA: TGTGCCAGCAGTTACAGAACAGGCTCTGGAAACACCATATATTTT
CDR3 protein: CASSYRTGSGNTIYF

clone size: -
D gene: TRBD1
V gene: TRBV29-1
J gene: TRBJ1-1
CDR3 DNA: TGCAGCGTTGAAAAAACCGGGACAGGAGGCACTGAAGCTTTCTTT
CDR3 protein: CSVEKTGTGGTEAFF

clone size: many
D gene: TRBD1
V gene: TRBV6-2/TRBV6-3
J gene: TRBJ2-1
CDR3 DNA: TGTGCCAGCACTAGACAGGGGGTAAGCCTCACCTACAATGAGCAGTTCTTC
CDR3 protein: CASTRQGVSLTYNEQFF

clone size: many
D gene: -
V gene: TRBV4-3
J gene: TRBJ2-1
CDR3 DNA: TGCGCCAGCAGCCAAGAAGGCTCCTACAATGAGCAGTTCTTC
CDR3 protein: CASSQEGSYNEQFF

clone size: few
D gene: -
V gene: TRBV7-7
J gene: TRBJ2-3
CDR3 DNA: TGTGCTAGCAGCTCTCACAAGGGAGATACGCAGTATTTT
CDR3 protein: CASSSHKGDTQYF

clone size: -
D gene: -
V gene: TRBV7-2
J gene: TRBJ1-2
CDR3 DNA: TGTGCCAGCTCCGGGGGGGCCTATAACTATGGCTACACCTTC
CDR3 protein: CASSGGAYNYGYTF

clone size: -
D gene: -
V gene: TRBV5-6
J gene: TRBJ2-7
CDR3 DNA: TGTGCCAGCAGCCACGTTGACAGCTACGAGCAGTACTTC
CDR3 protein: CASSHVDSYEQYF

clone size: -
D gene: -
V gene: TRBV7-9
J gene: TRBJ2-5
CDR3 DNA: TGTGCCAGCAGCTCGACATCACTCCAAGAGACCCAGTACTTC
CDR3 protein: CASSSTSLQETQYF

clone size: few
D gene: -
V gene: TRBV4-1
J gene: TRBJ2-3
CDR3 DNA: TGCGCCAGCAAGGGGAGTGATACGCAGTATTTT
CDR3 protein: CASKGSDTQYF

clone size: many
D gene: TRBD2
V gene: TRBV7-2
J gene: TRBJ2-3
CDR3 DNA: TGTGCCAGCACCGCTAGCGGGAGCGGGGCCGATACGCAGTATTTT
CDR3 protein: CASTASGSGADTQYF

clone size: few
D gene: TRBD1
V gene: TRBV30
J gene: TRBJ1-2
CDR3 DNA: TGTGCCTGGGGCGAGGACAGGGGTAACTATGGCTACACCTTC
CDR3 protein: CAWGEDRGNYGYTF